Listed below are T cell receptor beta chains from one sample, sequenced in a study of shared clonotypes between healthy human individuals. Some clones are missing from TCRdb's copy, which holds only in-frame ones; the method was immunoSEQ multiplex PCR. The sample has over a million clones, around four fifths seen once. The sequencing input was memory CD4+ T cells sorted from blood. The receptors here all came from a young man in good health. CDR3s include the opening cysteine and the closing phenylalanine or tryptophan. The D gene is left open where the match is weak.

len,v_gene,d_gene,j_gene,CDR3aa
14,TRBV18,NA,TRBJ1-1,CASSLAKEGTEAFF
14,TRBV5-5,NA,TRBJ2-1,CASSPHTSYGEQFF
13,TRBV9,NA,TRBJ2-5,CASSVGRMETQYF
14,TRBV10-2,NA,TRBJ2-7,CASRGARVWDEQYF
15,TRBV5-1,NA,TRBJ2-1,CASSQDPYVNNEQFF
14,TRBV29-1,TRBD1,TRBJ1-4,CSVEERQGIKKLFF
15,TRBV6-5,NA,TRBJ2-5,CASSYTWTDRETQYF
16,TRBV7-9,NA,TRBJ1-3,CASSLVYGVTGNTIYF
14,TRBV11-3,NA,TRBJ2-1,CASSLLGHDGEQFF
15,TRBV10-3,NA,TRBJ1-5,CAISEFPDSNQPQHF
16,TRBV10-1,TRBD1,TRBJ2-1,CASSEKVAGGRDEQFF
15,TRBV5-4,NA,TRBJ1-2,CASSLTGGANYGYTF
12,TRBV29-1,NA,TRBJ2-5,CSVEDPGETQYF
15,TRBV5-5,NA,TRBJ1-2,CASSSQGSLNYGYTF
14,TRBV30,NA,TRBJ1-6,CAWRLSSYNSPLHF
13,TRBV5-1,NA,TRBJ2-7,CASSLRDGGEQYF
13,TRBV5-1,NA,TRBJ2-2,CASSLNRAGELFF
14,TRBV6-1,NA,TRBJ2-4,CASSVGTGKNIQYF
14,TRBV19,NA,TRBJ1-5,CASIIKGFGQPQHF
16,TRBV11-3,TRBD2,TRBJ2-3,CASSLFGTSGSDTQYF
15,TRBV27,NA,TRBJ2-5,CASSLRLGGSETQYF
13,TRBV19,NA,TRBJ2-2,CASTVRVAGELFF
12,TRBV5-8,NA,TRBJ1-5,CASSFEPGPQHF
15,TRBV19,NA,TRBJ1-5,CASSIGTASNQPQHF
15,TRBV19,TRBD1,TRBJ2-2,CASSIRDRLTGELFF
14,TRBV11-2,NA,TRBJ2-7,CASSITDASYEQYF
16,TRBV2,TRBD1,TRBJ2-5,CASSVQTGGAGETQYF
17,TRBV5-1,TRBD1,TRBJ1-1,CASSPGWTGIVSTEAFF
14,TRBV10-3,TRBD1,TRBJ1-2,CAIRSGTGDYGYTF
15,TRBV19,NA,TRBJ2-6,CASSIVAPGANVLTF
15,TRBV7-3,TRBD1,TRBJ1-2,CASSPNTGGLSGYTF
16,TRBV6-5,NA,TRBJ2-7,CASSYSTGSSSYEQYF
15,TRBV6-1,NA,TRBJ2-7,CASSEALKGTYEQYF
16,TRBV12-2,NA,TRBJ2-1,CASRLGIGSSYNEQFF
12,TRBV2,NA,TRBJ2-1,CASSEAGNEQFF
15,TRBV10-2,NA,TRBJ1-3,CASSEAGGSGNTIYF
14,TRBV11-2,TRBD1,TRBJ2-7,CASRAGTGVYEQYF
13,TRBV5-1,NA,TRBJ1-3,CASRSGVGNTIYF
12,TRBV7-2,NA,TRBJ2-1,CASSLSYNEQFF
13,TRBV14,NA,TRBJ2-2,CASSPQTAGELFF
13,TRBV6-1,NA,TRBJ1-2,CASSGTAYGGYTF